One and the same sample provided the 10 T cell receptor beta chains below, sequenced in a study of blood T cell repertoires in COVID-19. TCRdb keeps only in-frame clones here, not all; method: immunoSEQ multiplex PCR. The sample shows tens of thousands of clones, around 88% of them seen only once. Input material: peripheral blood. These receptor sequences come from a woman of 80 years or more with acute or convalescent COVID-19.

The V gene is TRBV6-1, the J gene TRBJ2-7, with TRBD2 matching 11 bases. The CDR3 has 16 amino acids. Germline lookup yields CDR1 MNHNS and CDR2 SASEGT. The V gene end was trimmed by 4 bases and the J gene end by 2 bases; junction bases not matched to a gene: 7. The CDR3: CASSGGTSGWTYEQYF. The CDR3 nucleotides read TGTGCCAGCAGTGGAGGGACTAGCGGATGGACCTACGAGCAGTACTTC.

The chain combines TRBV5-6 with TRBJ1-5; D not resolved. With 6 bases removed from V and 4 bases from J, the gap between germline ends came to 26 bases. CDR3 length equals 18 residues. Germline V CDR1 and CDR2: SGHDT, YYEEEE. Here the CDR3 reads CASIGGRFGPNPNQPQHF. The CDR3 region has the DNA TGTGCCAGCATCGGAGGTCGATTCGGGCCAAACCCTAATCAGCCCCAGCATTTT.

The chain joins TRBV5-4 to TRBJ2-7; D perhaps matches TRBD2 (6 bases). Trimming took off 0 bases at V and 3 bases at J, with 7 bases between the two ends. CDR3 size: 13 residues. Germline V lookup: CDR1 SGHNT, CDR2 YYREEE (reference sequence). The CDR3 loop reads CASSLVGGYEQYF. Written as DNA, the CDR3 is TGTGCCAGCAGCTTGGTCGGGGGCTACGAGCAGTACTTC.

This chain links TRBV6-5 with TRBJ1-2; TRBD1 matches 12 bases. Germline CDR1 MNHEY, CDR2 SVGAGI. Trimming at V came to 6 bases and at J to 8 bases, leaving 10 bases not matched to a gene. This CDR3 has 15 amino acids. The CDR3: CASRTGTGGRSGYTF. DNA of the CDR3: TGTGCCAGCAGAACCGGGACAGGGGGCAGGAGCGGCTACACCTTC.

This clone occurred once. The V call is TRBV5-1, the J call TRBJ2-2; 8 bases map to TRBD1. Germline V gene sequence: CDR1 SGHRS, CDR2 YFSETQ. This CDR3 has 15 amino acids. V shed 8 bases, J shed 4 bases, and the junction held 10 bases outside the gene matches. This CDR3 reads CASAIDRGGTGELFF. The CDR3 DNA is TGCGCCAGTGCGATAGACAGGGGAGGCACCGGGGAGCTGTTTTTT.

This chain uses TRBV3-1 (or the pseudogene TRBV3-2) with TRBJ2-2, with D maybe TRBD2 (5 bases). V lost 1 base to trimming and J lost 15 bases, with 27 bases between them. This CDR3 spans 17 amino acids. Germline lookup yields CDR1 LGHDT and CDR2 YNNKEL (reference sequence). CDR3 amino acids: CASSQGGPSGEEGWVFF. For the CDR3, the DNA is TGTGCCAGCAGCCAAGGCGGCCCCAGCGGTGAAGAGGGTTGGGTGTTTTTT.

The rearrangement links TRBV14 to TRBJ2-2; D is perhaps TRBD1 (7 bases). Between the trimmed V and J ends, which lost 2 bases and 6 bases, there was a span of 16 bases. Germline assignment: CDR1 SGHDN and CDR2 FVKESK. The CDR3 sequence is 16 residues long. The chain's CDR3 is CASSQRRGQFPGELFF. The CDR3 DNA reads as TGTGCCAGCAGCCAACGGAGGGGGCAGTTTCCCGGGGAGCTGTTTTTT.

This CDR3 is CSASPPLANYGYTF. CDR3 coding DNA: TGCAGCGCCTCTCCTCCACTTGCTAACTATGGCTACACCTTC. The V gene is TRBV29-1, the J gene TRBJ1-2; D is undetermined. Germline V gene lookup returns CDR1 SQVTM and CDR2 ANQGSEA. V was shortened by 7 bases and J by 0 bases, with 15 bases between the two germline ends. CDR3 length: 14 residues.

The chain carries TRBV19 and TRBJ1-2, with 9 bases identical to TRBD1. CDR3 length: 16 amino acids. Germline loops: CDR1 LNHDA, CDR2 SQIVND (reference sequence). Unmatched junction bases numbered 11, after V lost 3 bases and J lost 6 bases. In nucleotides, the CDR3 is TGTGCCAGTAGTATGATTCGGGACAGGGACGAGAATGGCTACACCTTC. It specifies CASSMIRDRDENGYTF.

CDR3 residues: CASSLSTGRTEAFF. The CDR3, as DNA: TGTGCCAGCAGTCTTTCGACAGGGAGGACTGAAGCTTTCTTT. The V and J genes are TRBV6-2 or TRBV6-3 and TRBJ1-1, with 7 bases that match TRBD1. J gave up 5 bases and V 5 bases, and 8 bases lay outside the gene matches. The CDR3 length is 14 residues. Germline CDR1 is MNHEY and CDR2 is SVGEGT.